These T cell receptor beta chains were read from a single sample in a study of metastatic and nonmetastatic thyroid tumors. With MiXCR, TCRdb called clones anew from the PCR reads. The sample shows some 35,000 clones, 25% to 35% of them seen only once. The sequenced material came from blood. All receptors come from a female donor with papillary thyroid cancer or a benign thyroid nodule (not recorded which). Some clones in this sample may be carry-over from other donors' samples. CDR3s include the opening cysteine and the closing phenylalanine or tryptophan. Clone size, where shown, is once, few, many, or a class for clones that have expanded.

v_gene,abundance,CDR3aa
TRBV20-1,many,CSARGAGLDDTDTQYF
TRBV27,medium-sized,CASSLFTSGIYEQYF
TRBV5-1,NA,CARSLTGMNTEAFF
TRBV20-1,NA,CSARDKTGGNTIYF
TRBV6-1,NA,CASSETGTDTQYF
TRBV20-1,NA,CGARKTSTGWELFF
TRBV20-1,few,CSALTGENEKLFF
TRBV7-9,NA,CASSLKGGATEAFF
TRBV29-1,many,CSVDRVGAETQYF
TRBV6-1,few,CESSDRPSPLHF
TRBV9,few,CASSSGLAGHNEQFF
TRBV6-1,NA,CASSCRGTGVNEQYF
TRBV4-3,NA,CASSPETLSTEAFF
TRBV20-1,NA,CSARDSIAGGANEQFF
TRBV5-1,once,CASSLSPITETFF
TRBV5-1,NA,CASSMDGSGQGILYF
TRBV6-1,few,CATSGHYTRDYGYTF
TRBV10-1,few,CASSESGHSSYGYTF
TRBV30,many,CAWSGGSMSGNTIYF
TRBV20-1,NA,CSARDWTENTVELFF
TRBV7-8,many,CASSLVSPGDTEAFF
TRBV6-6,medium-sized,CASSYLTGGVQSEQFF
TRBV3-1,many,CASSHPQWGANYGYTF
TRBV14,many,CASSQLTGSTSKNIQYF
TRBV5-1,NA,CASRDRGLKPGGYTF
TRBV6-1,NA,CASSRDSIVGYF
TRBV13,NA,CASSLEGVPYNEQFF
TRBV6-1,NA,CAISEATSGRRWGRYF
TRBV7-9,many,CASSLGSGGELFF
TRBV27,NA,CASSFRGNEQFF
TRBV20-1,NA,CSANLAGDPDTQYF
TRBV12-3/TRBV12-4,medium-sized,CASSATLRTAKGSPLHF
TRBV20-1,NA,CSAPSTDNNQPQHF
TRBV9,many,CASSVGTHSYNEQFF
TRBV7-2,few,CASSFYHGELFF